This entry is about one TCR beta chain. Its matching antigen is unknown. Carrying unique molecular identifiers, the cDNA also gained a universal primer site through template switching. TCRdb re-analysed the 5' RACE reads in MiXCR, keeping a single row per CDR3 protein. The sample carries about 200,000 distinct CDR3 sequences, around a tenth recorded once. V lost 1 base to trimming and J lost 0 bases, with 7 bases between them. Germline assignment: CDR1 SGHTA and CDR2 FQGNSA. There are 15 residues in the CDR3. This entry comes from a study of identical twins. Findings and caveats of the study: Invariant cells of the MAIT and iNKT types might have partly distorted the zero-insertion analyses. Models predicted less out-of-frame TCR alpha sharing in monozygotic twins than was found.

Healthy Caucasians provided all donations. This clonotype was obtained from a woman in her late teens or twenties in good health. The sequencing input was memory (CD45RO+) T cells sorted from blood. The genes are TRBV7-2 and TRBJ2-1; D gene ambiguous. CDR3 residues: CASSLVRSSYNEQFF. CDR3 bases: TGTGCCAGCAGCTTAGTTAGGAGCTCCTACAATGAGCAGTTCTTC.